The next 25 T cell receptor beta chains were all read from a single sample in a study of a mutant IDH1 vaccine in newly diagnosed glioma. Time point: baseline, week 1 (first vaccination visit). This sample's treatment: pre-vaccination baseline after standard-of-care therapy. The protocol was immunoSEQ multiplex PCR, while the TCRdb copy is restricted to in-frame clones and leaves out a portion. Here the sample spans roughly 86,000 clones, around 80% being singletons. Sample: PBMCs, taken from a glioma patient treated with radiotherapy, temozolomide or both. These receptors originate from a middle-aged man with glioma.

V and J are TRBV29-1 and TRBJ1-2, with D unclear. CDR1 and CDR2 (germline): SQVTM, ANQGSEA. Deletions cut 4 bases from V and 7 bases from J, with 4 bases between. This CDR3 spans 9 amino acids. CDR3 sequence: CSVVAGYTF. CDR3 DNA: TGCAGCGTTGTTGCTGGCTACACCTTC.

The V call is TRBV15, the J call TRBJ1-1, with D maybe TRBD1 (5 bases). V was clipped by 4 bases and J by 4 bases, with 10 bases between them. The CDR3 contains 13 residues. CDR1 and CDR2 from the germline V gene are LNHNV and YYDKDF (reference sequence). The CDR3 sequence: CATSTGDGTEAFF. For the CDR3, the DNA is TGTGCCACCAGCACGGGGGACGGCACTGAAGCTTTCTTT.

This sequence joins TRBV11-2 and TRBJ2-5, with D possibly being TRBD2 (6 bases). Germline CDR1 SGHAT, CDR2 FQNNGV. The CDR3 is made up of 13 amino acids. V lost 2 bases and J lost 5, with 9 bases in between. Written as DNA, the CDR3 is TGTGCCAGCAGCTTACAGCGGGCGGAGACCCAGTACTTC. Translated, it gives CASSLQRAETQYF.

The chain carries TRBV27 and TRBJ2-5; 9 positions agree with TRBD2. The CDR3 sequence is 19 residues long. The trim removed 3 bases at V and 1 base at J, leaving 15 bases unmatched. Germline lookup yields CDR1 MNHEY and CDR2 SMNVEV (reference sequence). CDR3: CASSFVYPASGKGQETQYF. The CDR3 DNA reads TGTGCCAGCAGTTTTGTTTACCCGGCTAGCGGGAAGGGCCAAGAGACCCAGTACTTC.

The chain recombines TRBV7-5 with TRBJ2-7; the table's D call of TRBD2 was not tested on the DNA. TRBV7-5 is deemed a pseudogene. This CDR3 spans 17 amino acids. DNA of the CDR3: TGTGCCAGAAGCCTACAGGGGACTAGCGGGAAACGGGGCGAGCAGTACTTC. It translates to CARSLQGTSGKRGEQYF.

The CDR3 sequence: CASSFPPGQVMETQYF. The CDR3 region has the DNA TGTGCCAGCAGCTTCCCCCCGGGACAGGTTATGGAGACCCAGTACTTC. The chain employs TRBV7-2 and TRBJ2-5, with 8 bases that match TRBD1. Germline V lookup: CDR1 SGHTA, CDR2 FQGNSA. Trimming removed 3 bases from V and 5 bases from J; junction bases left unmatched: 11. The length of the CDR3 is 16 residues. Full variable domain (remainder filled in from reference TRBV7-2 and TRBJ2-5): GAGVSQSPSNKVTEKGKDVELRCDPISGHTALYWYRQSLGQGLEFLIYFQGNSAPDKSGLPSDRFSAERTGGSVSTLTIQRTQQEDSAVYLCASSFPPGQVMETQYFGPGTRLLVL.

V is TRBV4-3 and J is TRBJ2-5; D might be TRBD1 (5 bases). The DNA end is a closer match to TRBJ2-7, so the J assignment may be wrong. CDR1 LGHNA and CDR2 YSLEER come from the germline V gene. The CDR3 has 15 amino acids. CDR3 sequence: CASSQDPGAGYEQYF. The CDR3 DNA is TGCGCCAGCAGCCAAGATCCTGGGGCAGGCTACGAGCAGTACTTC.

V usage is TRBV5-1 and J usage is TRBJ2-2; 7 bases map to TRBD1. CDR3 size: 16 residues. Germline V gives CDR1 SGHRS, CDR2 YFSETQ. The V and J ends lost 3 bases and 6 bases, in that order; junction bases with no gene match: 11. The DNA for the CDR3 is TGCGCCAGCAGCTCTTCCGGGACAGCAAACGCCGGGGAGCTGTTTTTT. Its translation: CASSSSGTANAGELFF.

The chain recombines TRBV16 with TRBJ2-1; no clear D gene. This CDR3 contains 12 residues. Germline V CDR1 and CDR2: KGHSY, FQNENV. V lost 4 bases and J 7 bases, leaving 8 bases between the germline ends. CDR3 sequence: CASSLVGNEQFF. In nucleotides, the CDR3 is TGTGCCAGCAGCCTGGTTGGGAATGAGCAGTTCTTC.

The chain combines TRBV6-6 with TRBJ2-6; D not certain. V dropped 6 bases and J dropped 1 base, with 10 bases sitting between them. This CDR3 is 15 amino acids long. Looked up from germline, CDR1 is MNHNY and CDR2 is SVGAGI (reference sequence). CDR3: CASRSINSGANVLTF. CDR3 sequence (DNA): TGTGCCAGCAGGTCAATCAATTCTGGGGCCAACGTCCTGACTTTC.

This chain links TRBV4-2 with TRBJ2-7; TRBD2 matches 10 bases. Trimming at V came to 0 bases and at J to 2 bases, leaving 1 base not matched to a gene. The CDR3 totals 15 residues. The germline gives CDR1 LGHNA, CDR2 YNFKEQ. CDR3 sequence (DNA): TGTGCCAGCAGCCAAGAGACTAGCGGGCCCTACGAGCAGTACTTC. Translating gives CASSQETSGPYEQYF.

This clone was picked up one time. The chain couples TRBV10-3 to TRBJ1-4; maybe TRBD1 (5 bases). CDR3 length: 13 amino acids. The V end was cut by 6 bases, the J end by 8 bases, with 13 bases between. Germline V lookup: CDR1 ENHRY, CDR2 SYGVKD. CDR3 nucleotides: TGTGCCATCAGGGGGCAGGGTGGAGAAAAACTGTTTTTT. Translation gives CAIRGQGGEKLFF.

This clone showed up just once. This chain connects TRBV28 to TRBJ2-7, with 8 bases that match TRBD1. The CDR3 loop spans 13 amino acids. V gave up 7 bases and J gave up 3 bases; unmatched junction bases: 5. Germline CDR1 is MDHEN and CDR2 is SYDVKM. The DNA for the CDR3 is TGTGCCAGCAAGACAGGGGCGATCTACGAGCAGTACTTC. This encodes CASKTGAIYEQYF.

A word on this clone: At one boundary the junction diverges from the germline segment, which might be a read error. The chain joins TRBV29-1 to TRBJ2-1; TRBD2 aligns across 13 bases. Germline lookup yields CDR1 SQVTM and CDR2 ANQGSEA. The length of the CDR3 is 17 residues. Here the CDR3 DNA reads TGCAGCCTTGAAGGACTAGCGGGAGCATCCAGGTACAATGAGCAGTTCTTC. It encodes CSLEGLAGASRYNEQFF.

This clone came up many times. This chain uses TRBV6-5 with TRBJ2-1, with D possibly matching TRBD2 (8 bases). Germline assignment: CDR1 MNHEY and CDR2 SVGAGI. This CDR3 spans 15 amino acids. The V and J ends lost 0 bases and 6 bases respectively, with 12 bases between them. The CDR3 loop reads CASSYSTGTSNEQFF. The CDR3 DNA is TGTGCCAGCAGTTACTCGACAGGGACTAGCAATGAGCAGTTCTTC.

V usage is TRBV19 and J usage is TRBJ2-7; perhaps TRBD1 as D (6 bases). Deletions cut 7 bases from V and 1 base from J, with 20 bases between. CDR1 LNHDA and CDR2 SQIVND come from the germline V gene (reference sequence). The CDR3 contains 16 residues. Here the CDR3 reads CASKISGTGISYEQYF. Written as DNA, the CDR3 is TGTGCCAGTAAAATCTCGGGAACAGGGATTTCCTACGAGCAGTACTTC.

This chain joins TRBV6-1 and TRBJ2-3; maybe TRBD1 (6 bases). Deletions cut 1 base from V and 6 bases from J, with 14 bases between. Germline V gene sequence: CDR1 MNHNS, CDR2 SASEGT. The CDR3 is made up of 15 amino acids. CDR3: CASSEDRVPRDTQYF. The CDR3 DNA is TGTGCCAGCAGTGAAGACAGGGTGCCCCGGGATACGCAGTATTTT.

The rearrangement joins TRBV15 to TRBJ1-2; D is uncertain. Trimming pared 0 bases from V and 9 bases from J, leaving 11 bases between. This CDR3 is 13 amino acids long. Germline loops: CDR1 LNHNV, CDR2 YYDKDF (reference sequence). The CDR3 DNA reads as TGTGCCACCAGCAGAGATCTAGTAGAGAGCTACACCTTC. The encoded protein is CATSRDLVESYTF. Combining the CDR3 with reference TRBV15 and TRBJ1-2 gives the whole variable domain DAMVIQNPRYQVTQFGKPVTLSCSQTLNHNVMYWYQQKSSQAPKLLFHYYDKDFNNEADTPDNFQSRRPNTSFCFLDIRSPGLGDTAMYLCATSRDLVESYTFGSGTRLTVV.

The rearrangement joins TRBV11-2 to TRBJ2-4; TRBD2 aligns across 8 bases. Germline loops: CDR1 SGHAT, CDR2 FQNNGV. After removal of 4 bases from V and 0 bases from J, the junction contained 8 bases not matched to a gene. The length of the CDR3 is 17 residues. CDR3 in amino acids: CASSSPGRGLAKNIQYF. In nucleotides, the CDR3 is TGTGCCAGCAGCTCGCCCGGGAGGGGGTTAGCCAAAAACATTCAGTACTTC.

The rearrangement links TRBV6-5 to TRBJ2-7, with D unclear. The V end was cut by 8 bases, the J end by 7 bases, with 21 bases between. This CDR3 region has 14 residues. The germline CDR1 and CDR2 sequences are MNHEY and SVGAGI. The CDR3 bases are TGTGCCAGCCAGCCGACCTTGACTCGTCCAGAGCAGTACTTC. Translation: CASQPTLTRPEQYF.

The genes are TRBV2 and TRBJ2-1; 13 bases map to TRBD2. Trimming at V came to 6 bases and at J to 8 bases, leaving 7 bases not matched to a gene. Germline-derived CDR1 and CDR2 are SNHLY and FYNNEI. The CDR3 sequence is 15 residues long. CDR3 DNA sequence: TGTGCCAGCAGGGCGACTAGCGGGGGGCCCCATGAGCAGTTCTTC. Translation gives CASRATSGGPHEQFF.

This clone showed up just once. The chain joins TRBV6-6 to TRBJ1-5, with D possibly TRBD1 on 6 matching bases. The ends were cut back, 5 bases at V and 3 bases at J, with 14 bases in the middle. CDR1 is MNHNY, CDR2 SVGAGI, per germline (reference sequence). The CDR3 is made up of 15 amino acids. The DNA of the CDR3 is TGTGCCAGCAGTCCAACCGGGACACTCAATCAGCCCCAGCATTTT. This gives the protein CASSPTGTLNQPQHF.

The chain combines TRBV30 with TRBJ2-6; D not certain. Germline CDR1 reads GTSNPN; CDR2 reads SVGIG (reference sequence). Deletions cut 3 bases from V and 0 bases from J, with 6 bases between. The CDR3 consists of 14 residues. CDR3 DNA sequence: TGTGCCTGGAGCAAGTTCTCTGGGGCCAACGTCCTGACTTTC. It translates to CAWSKFSGANVLTF.

The chain uses TRBV19 and TRBJ2-7; D is possibly TRBD2 (5 bases). Germline CDR1 LNHDA, CDR2 SQIVND (reference sequence). The CDR3 is 14 amino acids. Trimming left V 5 bases short and J 3 bases short, with 14 bases between. The CDR3 loop is CASSPLLGSYEQYF. CDR3 coding DNA: TGTGCCAGTAGTCCCCTCCTTGGGAGCTACGAGCAGTACTTC.

The chain has TRBV11-2 and TRBJ1-6, with D hard to call. V lost 2 bases and J lost 7, with 6 bases in between. The CDR3 consists of 13 residues. Germline CDR1 is SGHAT and CDR2 is FQNNGV. CDR3 DNA sequence: TGTGCCAGCAGCTTAAGGAGAAATTCACCCCTCCACTTT. It is translated as CASSLRRNSPLHF. Together with reference TRBV11-2 and TRBJ1-6, the CDR3 gives the full variable domain: EAGVAQSPRYKIIEKRQSVAFWCNPISGHATLYWYQQILGQGPKLLIQFQNNGVVDDSQLPKDRFSAERLKGVDSTLKIQPAKLEDSAVYLCASSLRRNSPLHFGNGTRLTVT.